This passage covers 12 T cell receptor beta chains from one sample sequenced in a study of cytomegalovirus exposure and HLA in healthy donors. Profiling relied on immunoSEQ multiplex PCR, and the TCRdb table lists in-frame clones only, not all of them. The data contain 100,000 to 120,000 clones, approximately 90% of them singletons. Sequenced sample: PBMCs. These receptor sequences come from a woman in her thirties in good health and CMV-seropositive.

The V gene is TRBV6-5, the J gene TRBJ2-2, with TRBD1 matching 7 bases. V gave up 2 bases and J gave up 3 bases; unmatched junction bases: 0. CDR3 length equals 14 residues. CDR1 and CDR2 from the germline V gene are MNHEY and SVGAGI. The CDR3 loop reads CASSYTGDTGELFF. In DNA form, the CDR3 reads TGTGCCAGCAGTTACACAGGGGACACCGGGGAGCTGTTTTTT.

The chain uses TRBV28 and TRBJ2-7; 16 bases line up with TRBD2. Losses at the gene ends were 7 bases for V and 2 bases for J; bases not matched to a gene: 14. CDR1 and CDR2 (germline): MDHEN, SYDVKM. The length of the CDR3 is 19 residues. CDR3 nucleotides: TGTGCCAGCACCCCCGGGTTGGGGACTAGCGGGAGGGTGACCTACGAGCAGTACTTC. It codes for CASTPGLGTSGRVTYEQYF.

The genes are TRBV6-6 and TRBJ2-7, with D possibly matching TRBD1 (6 bases). Germline CDR1 and CDR2: MNHNY and SVGAGI (reference sequence). The CDR3 length is 16 residues. Deletions cut 2 bases from V and 0 bases from J, with 14 bases between. The DNA of the CDR3 is TGTGCCAGCAGTTACACCCCACGGGACACCTCCTACGAGCAGTACTTC. Translated: CASSYTPRDTSYEQYF.

The J gene is TRBJ1-1, the V gene TRBV2; a weak D match, TRBD1 (5 bases). V lost 4 bases, J lost 1 base, and 10 bases lay in between. CDR1 SNHLY and CDR2 FYNNEI come from the germline V gene. The CDR3 loop spans 14 amino acids. Here the CDR3 reads CASSATGGNTEAFF. The CDR3 nucleotides are TGTGCCAGCAGTGCCACAGGTGGGAACACTGAAGCTTTCTTT.

This chain uses TRBV11-2 with TRBJ1-1, with D hard to call. Germline CDR1 is SGHAT and CDR2 is FQNNGV. The CDR3 is made up of 12 amino acids. Between the trimmed V and J ends, which lost 6 bases and 0 bases, there was a span of 5 bases. This CDR3 reads CASSSVNTEAFF. The CDR3 DNA follows: TGTGCCAGCAGTTCGGTGAACACTGAAGCTTTCTTT.

The J gene is TRBJ1-1, the V gene TRBV6-6; tentatively, D is TRBD1 (6 bases). The CDR3 consists of 13 residues. The germline CDR1 and CDR2 sequences are MNHNY and SVGAGI (reference sequence). V was shortened by 6 bases and J by 5 bases, with 13 bases between the two germline ends. The CDR3 loop is CASSRQADTEAFF. The CDR3 DNA reads TGTGCCAGCAGCCGACAGGCGGATACTGAAGCTTTCTTT.

CDR3 protein: CAISEGREVDEQYF. The CDR3 DNA is TGTGCCATCAGTGAGGGCAGGGAAGTGGACGAGCAGTACTTC. The chain recombines TRBV10-3 with TRBJ2-7; weak D call: TRBD1 (5 bases). This CDR3 comprises 14 residues. Germline CDR1 and CDR2: ENHRY and SYGVKD. The germline V and J ends were trimmed by 2 bases and 5 bases, with 13 bases remaining between them.

CDR3 nucleotides: TGTGCCAGCAGCTGGGGCGGGGGATCTGACTATGGCTACACCTTC. It is translated as CASSWGGGSDYGYTF. The chain carries TRBV11-2 and TRBJ1-2; perhaps TRBD1 as D (5 bases). This CDR3 is built from 15 residues. V was shortened by 4 bases and J by 3 bases, with 15 bases between the two germline ends. Germline assignment: CDR1 SGHAT and CDR2 FQNNGV.

This clone has only one observation. The chain links TRBV7-3 to TRBJ2-3; 7 positions match TRBD1. Per germline, CDR1 SGHTA and CDR2 FQGTGA. The CDR3 covers 15 residues. Trimming at V came to 5 bases and at J to 0 bases, leaving 5 bases not matched to a gene. The CDR3 DNA reads as TGTGCCAGCAGCCCGGGACAGCCTAGCACAGATACGCAGTATTTT. It is translated as CASSPGQPSTDTQYF. The variable domain in full, completed from reference TRBV7-3 and TRBJ2-3, reads GAGVSQTPSNKVTEKGKYVELRCDPISGHTALYWYRQSLGQGPEFLIYFQGTGAADDSGLPNDRFFAVRPEGSVSTLKIQRTERGDSAVYLCASSPGQPSTDTQYFGPGTRLTVL.

This clone was picked up a small number of times. The genes are TRBV7-3 and TRBJ1-1; 10 bases are a match to TRBD1. Germline trimming cut 5 bases from V and 7 bases from J; bases unmatched to any gene: 4. CDR1 is SGHTA and CDR2 is FQGTGA in the germline V gene. This CDR3 spans 13 amino acids. The CDR3 spells CASSPTGGGEAFF. CDR3 nucleotides: TGTGCCAGCAGCCCGACAGGGGGCGGTGAAGCTTTCTTT.

The V call is TRBV11-2, the J call TRBJ2-7; a possible D gene is TRBD2 (5 bases). Germline V gene data show CDR1 as SGHAT and CDR2 as FQNNGV. CDR3 length: 13 amino acids. V was trimmed by 5 bases and J by 0 bases, leaving 8 bases between them. CDR3 region: CASSPGGSYEQYF. CDR3 nucleotide sequence: TGTGCCAGCAGCCCCGGAGGCTCCTACGAGCAGTACTTC.

For this clone: The junction differs from germline at one of its ends, possibly a read error. The V gene is TRBV19, the J gene TRBJ2-2; the D is unclear. The CDR3 has 13 residues. Germline lookup yields CDR1 LNHDA and CDR2 SQIVND (reference sequence). DNA for the CDR3: TGTGCCAGTGGTATTACGAACACCGGGGAGCTGTTTTTT. Encoded protein: CASGITNTGELFF.